The clone carrying this TCR beta chain was observed a handful of times. The sample is drawn from a study of human versus mouse CDR3 diversity and MHC coevolution. Measured with immunoSEQ multiplex PCR; TCRdb has only the in-frame clones, and not every one. Found here are fewer than 100,000 clones, 90% to 95% of them singletons; the top ten hold more than 1.1%. This CDR3 contains 17 residues. Source material: naive CD4+ T cells from blood. Subset: CD45RO-negative CD62L-positive naive CD4 T cells. This rearrangement joins TRBV21-1 to TRBJ1-5; TRBD1 reflects the table's D call only, with no check against the DNA. TRBV21-1 is reported as a pseudogene. The receptor's source is a person between 25 and 75 years old in good health. CDR3 DNA: TGTGCCAGCAGCAAATCCGACAGGGAAGTAAGCAATCAGCCCCAGCATTTT. Translating gives CASSKSDREVSNQPQHF.